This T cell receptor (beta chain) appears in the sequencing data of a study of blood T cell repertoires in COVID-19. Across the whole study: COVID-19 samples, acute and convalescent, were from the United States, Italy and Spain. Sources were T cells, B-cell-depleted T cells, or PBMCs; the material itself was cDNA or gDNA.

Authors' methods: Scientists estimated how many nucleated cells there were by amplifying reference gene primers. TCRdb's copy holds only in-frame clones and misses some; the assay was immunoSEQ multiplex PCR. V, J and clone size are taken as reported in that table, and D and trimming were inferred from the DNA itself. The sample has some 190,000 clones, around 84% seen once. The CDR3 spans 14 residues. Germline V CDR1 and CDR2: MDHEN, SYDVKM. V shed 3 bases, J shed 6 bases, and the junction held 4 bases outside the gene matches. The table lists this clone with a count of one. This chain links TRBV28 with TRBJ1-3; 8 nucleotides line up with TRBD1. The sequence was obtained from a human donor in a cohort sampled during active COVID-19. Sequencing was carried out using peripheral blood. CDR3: CASSLSGGSNTIYF. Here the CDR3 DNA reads TGTGCCAGCAGTTTGTCAGGGGGCTCAAACACCATATATTTT.